This T cell receptor (beta chain) was profiled in a study of T cell responses to AZD1222 COVID-19 vaccine. Regarding this clone: Its antigen is currently unknown.

Clones were sequenced by immunoSEQ multiplex PCR, and TCRdb holds only the in-frame ones, with some missing. The sample contains 250,000 to 300,000 clones, 85% to 95% of which appear only once. Study conclusions and caveats: Only 6 or 7 individuals given AZD1222 were seropositive at baseline. CD4 TCRs associated with vaccination spanned spike, dominating at 160-218 and 743-854. There were mostly white British donors and more females than males, and clonal diversity was possibly underestimated. Once two AZD1222 doses were given, Spike-specific TCR breadth and depth went up.

Per germline, CDR1 SQVTM and CDR2 ANQGSEA. Trimming removed 0 bases at V and 3 bases at J, with 11 bases between. The CDR3 loop spans 14 amino acids. The receptor was isolated from an adult who received the AZD1222 COVID-19 vaccine. The chain joins TRBV29-1 to TRBJ1-2; D possibly corresponds to TRBD1 (5 bases). Sequenced material: peripheral blood, taken 28 days after the second AZD1222 dose. The CDR3 reads CSVEDRRGDYGYTF. The DNA for the CDR3 is TGCAGCGTTGAAGACCGAAGGGGCGACTATGGCTACACCTTC.